This TCR beta chain was obtained from a study of cytomegalovirus exposure and HLA in healthy donors. Study outcomes and limitations: The authors confirmed in vitro that three CMV-associated chains were specific for CMV antigens.

Concerning this clone itself: Antigen specificity is unknown.

13 Jbeta primers and 60 Vbeta primers were used for the PCR. Clones were read by immunoSEQ multiplex PCR, and TCRdb kept only the in-frame ones, dropping some. The table lists approximately 120,000 clones, about three quarters of them singletons. This CDR3 contains 13 residues. Germline-derived CDR1 and CDR2 are SNHLY and FYNNEI. The ends were cut back, 4 bases at V and 2 bases at J, with 9 bases in the middle. The chain couples TRBV2 to TRBJ2-7, with a weak D call TRBD2 (6 bases). The sequenced sample was PBMCs. The clonotype comes from a man between 50 and 59 years old in good health and CMV-seronegative. The CDR3, as DNA: TGTGCCAGCAGTGGCGGGATTACCTACGAGCAGTACGTC. The encoded protein is CASSGGITYEQYV.